Listed below are T cell receptor beta chains from one sample, sequenced in a study of early T cells in non-severe SARS-CoV-2 infection. Each CDR3 protein is one row after TCRdb ran MiXCR on the 5' RACE reads. Of about 32,000 distinct CDR3 sequences in the sample, 5.2% are singletons; the top ten hold 3% to 4.5%. The sequencing sample was made of whole blood. These receptors originate from an adult who was a healthcare worker with PCR-confirmed SARS-CoV-2 infection or an uninfected control (not recorded which). CDR3s include the opening cysteine and the closing phenylalanine or tryptophan. D genes are given only for firm matches. Expanded clones are given a class, and other clones once, few, many or no size at all.

TRBJ2-7	TRBV19	.	many	TGTGCCAGTAGTCGAAGGACCGCCTACGAGCAGTACTTC	CASSRRTAYEQYF
TRBJ1-5	TRBV9	TRBD1	many	TGTGCCAGCAGCCCTCGACAGGGGGGACAGCCCCAGCATTTT	CASSPRQGGQPQHF
TRBJ2-7	TRBV6-5	TRBD2	few	TGTGCCAGCAGTTCCGGGACTACATCCTACGAGCAGTACTTC	CASSSGTTSYEQYF
TRBJ2-4	TRBV7-2	.	many	TGTGCCAGCAGCCGACCGGACAGAAAAAACATTCAGTACTTC	CASSRPDRKNIQYF
TRBJ2-7	TRBV11-2	.	many	TGTGCCAGCAGCTTACGACAGGTACTCTACGAGCAGTACTTC	CASSLRQVLYEQYF
TRBJ2-5	TRBV3-1	.	few	TGTGCCAGCAGCCAAGGATTTCAAGAGACCCAGTACTTC	CASSQGFQETQYF
TRBJ1-6	TRBV25-1	TRBD1	.	TGTGCCAGCAGGGGACAGGGGAGCTCCTATAATTCACCCCTCCACTTT	CASRGQGSSYNSPLHF
TRBJ2-7	TRBV20-1	TRBD2	many	TGCAGTGCTAGAGGGCTAGCGGGAGTACGCTACGAGCAGTACTTC	CSARGLAGVRYEQYF
TRBJ1-1	TRBV20-1	.	.	TGCAGTGCTAGTCCCAGGGAAACTGACGCTTTCTTT	CSASPRETDAFF
TRBJ2-3	TRBV5-6	.	.	TGTGCCAGCAGCTTGTTACGGGAGAAGACAGATACGCAGTATTTT	CASSLLREKTDTQYF
TRBJ2-3	TRBV4-3	TRBD2	many	TGCGCCAGCAGCCAAGATCAGGCTAGCGGGAGTTCAGATACGCAGTATTTT	CASSQDQASGSSDTQYF
TRBJ1-6	TRBV5-4	.	many	TGTGCCACAAGACAGGATAATTCACCCCTCCACTTT	CATRQDNSPLHF